A single sample is the source of the 18 T cell receptor beta chains below, sequenced in a study of human T cells and chemical hapten exposure. Time point defined: pre-sensitization, week 0. Treatment in this sample: therapeutic diphenylcyclopropenone sensitization with weekly scalp DPC. MiXCR, run by TCRdb on the RACE reads, gives a single entry per CDR3 protein. Of under 400,000 distinct CDR3 sequences in the sample, approximately 5.1% were seen once. The sample in question was whole blood, obtained in connection with sensitization to the hapten diphenylcyclopropenone (DPC). These receptors originate from a woman aged 45-60 years with alopecia areata. Some clones in this sample may be carry-over from other donors' samples.

The rearrangement joins TRBV13 to TRBJ2-3, with 9 bases that match TRBD2. CDR3 length equals 18 residues. Trimming removed 1 base from V and 3 bases from J; junction bases left unmatched: 11. Germline CDR1 is PRHDT and CDR2 is FYEKMQ (reference sequence). The CDR3 region has the DNA TGTGCCAGCAGCTTAGCCCGGCTAGCGGGAAAATTGACAGATACGCAGTATTTT. Protein product: CASSLARLAGKLTDTQYF. The whole variable domain, filled in from reference TRBV13 and TRBJ2-3, reads AAGVIQSPRHLIKEKRETATLKCYPIPRHDTVYWYQQGPGQDPQFLISFYEKMQSDKGSIPDRFSAQQFSDYHSELNMSSLELGDSALYFCASSLARLAGKLTDTQYFGPGTRLTVL.

The table lists this clonotype with many counts. V is TRBV13 and J is TRBJ2-5; D possibly corresponds to TRBD2 (6 bases). The germline V gene has CDR1 PRHDT and CDR2 FYEKMQ (reference sequence). The CDR3 runs 14 residues. Trimming left V 5 bases short and J 5 bases short, with 15 bases between. The CDR3 coding sequence is TGTGCCAGCAGCGATGAGAAACGGGGGGAGACCCAGTACTTC. Amino acid sequence: CASSDEKRGETQYF.

In this sample, this clonotype turned up many times. In nucleotides, the CDR3 is TGTGCCATCAGTGGGCTAGCGAGCAGCACAGATACGCAGTATTTT. Protein: CAISGLASSTDTQYF. The V gene is TRBV10-3, the J gene TRBJ2-3; D may be TRBD2 (6 bases). This CDR3 contains 15 residues. Trimming removed 4 bases from V and 0 bases from J, with 11 bases in between. The V gene's germline CDR1 is ENHRY and CDR2 SYGVKD.

This clonotype was seen ten or more times. V is TRBV12-3 or TRBV12-4 and J is TRBJ2-4, with D unclear. CDR3 length equals 14 residues. Deletions cut 5 bases from V and 3 bases from J, with 11 bases between. This chain's CDR3 is CASSAFPGKNIQYF. CDR3 nucleotide sequence: TGTGCCAGCAGTGCCTTCCCAGGCAAAAACATTCAGTACTTC.

Comments on this clonotype: Its ends do not fully match the called genes, so a read error is possible. The V call is TRBV9, the J call TRBJ2-6; D is perhaps TRBD2 (5 bases). Germline V gene lookup returns CDR1 SGDLS and CDR2 YYNGEE. This CDR3 comprises 14 residues. As DNA, the CDR3 is TGTGCCAACAGCGGCGGCGCTGGGGCCAACGTCCTGACTTTC. Residues: CANSGGAGANVLTF.

This clonotype has at least ten counts. The gene calls are TRBV5-1 and TRBJ2-7; the D call may be TRBD1 or TRBD2 (5 bases each). Per the germline V gene, CDR1 is SGHRS and CDR2 is YFSETQ. Trimming took 3 bases from V and 0 from J, leaving 19 bases between them. This CDR3 is 17 amino acids long. In DNA, the CDR3 is TGCGCCAGCAGCTCGGAAGGGACCGGCTTAAGCTCCTACGAGCAGTACTTC. It encodes CASSSEGTGLSSYEQYF. Combining the CDR3 with reference TRBV5-1 and TRBJ2-7 gives the whole variable domain KAGVTQTPRYLIKTRGQQVTLSCSPISGHRSVSWYQQTPGQGLQFLFEYFSETQRNKGNFPGRFSGRQFSNSRSEMNVSTLELGDSALYLCASSSEGTGLSSYEQYFGPGTRLTVT.

The chain carries TRBV15 and TRBJ1-1; D unclear. The V end lost 2 bases, the J end lost 5 bases, and 6 bases lay between the germline ends. This CDR3 is 12 amino acids long. The V gene's germline CDR1 is LNHNV and CDR2 YYDKDF (reference sequence). The CDR3 region is CATSRSGTEAFF. The CDR3 nucleotides are TGTGCCACCAGCAGATCGGGAACTGAAGCTTTCTTT.

This clonotype was seen repeatedly, ten times or more. The chain has TRBV18 and TRBJ1-1; D is possibly TRBD1 (5 bases). The CDR3 has 14 residues. Trimming cost V 3 bases and J 0 bases, with 8 bases left between them. Germline CDR1 KGHSH, CDR2 LQKENI. The chain's CDR3 is CASSPSGVNTEAFF. CDR3 sequence (DNA): TGTGCCAGCTCACCTTCGGGGGTGAACACTGAAGCTTTCTTT.

This clonotype was seen only a few times. The J gene is TRBJ1-1, the V gene TRBV6-6; 7 bases line up with TRBD1. This CDR3 has 13 residues. Trimming took 6 bases from V and 7 from J; bases not matched to a gene: 8. The V gene's germline CDR1 is MNHNY and CDR2 SVGAGI (reference sequence). CDR3 nucleotide sequence: TGTGCCAGCAGCCCGACAGGGCAGGGTGAAGCTTTCTTT. Protein sequence: CASSPTGQGEAFF.

This clonotype was detected a few times. The chain has TRBV4-3 and TRBJ1-6; D is perhaps TRBD1 (5 bases). V lost 6 bases and J 7 bases, leaving 16 bases between the germline ends. Germline V gene data show CDR1 as LGHNA and CDR2 as YSLEER. This CDR3 region has 15 residues. CDR3 loop: CASRVVGQGNSPLHF. The CDR3, as DNA: TGCGCCAGCAGGGTAGTAGGGCAGGGCAATTCACCCCTCCACTTT.

Ten or more counts support this clonotype. V usage is TRBV20-1 and J usage is TRBJ1-6; 9 positions agree with TRBD1. The junction had 10 bases not matched to a gene; V was cut back by 5 bases and J by 5 bases. Per the germline V gene, CDR1 is DFQATT and CDR2 is SNEGSKA (reference sequence). CDR3 size: 16 residues. The CDR3 region has the DNA TGCAGTGCTGCAATCACAGGGGGCTTCAATAATTCACCCCTCCACTTT. Protein sequence: CSAAITGGFNNSPLHF.

This clonotype was picked up many times. V gene TRBV7-9 combines with J gene TRBJ2-1; D gene unclear. Germline V gives CDR1 SEHNR, CDR2 FQNEAQ (reference sequence). Trimming left V 5 bases short and J 4 bases short, with 12 bases between. This CDR3 comprises 14 residues. The CDR3 nucleotides are TGTGCCAGCAGCCAGGACGCCGATTACAATGAGCAGTTCTTC. It codes for CASSQDADYNEQFF.

The CDR3 coding sequence is TGTGCCAGCAGCCTCCGAGAAGGGGGCGCCGGGACGCAGTATTTT. The encoded protein is CASSLREGGAGTQYF. This chain connects TRBV7-2 to TRBJ2-3; 7 bases line up with TRBD1. Germline values: CDR1 SGHTA, CDR2 FQGNSA. V lost 5 bases, J lost 9 bases, and 14 bases stayed unmatched. The CDR3 contains 15 residues.

This clonotype was counted ten times or more. The chain links TRBV7-2 to TRBJ1-1, with 7 positions matching TRBD1. Germline lookup yields CDR1 SGHTA and CDR2 FQGNSA. V was pared by 5 bases and J by 8 bases, with 5 bases of the junction left unmatched. CDR3 length equals 12 residues. Written as DNA, the CDR3 is TGTGCCAGCAGCCGGACAGGCGGGGAAGCTTTCTTT. It translates to CASSRTGGEAFF.

This clonotype has a count of ten or more. This chain connects TRBV7-8 to TRBJ2-1, with D possibly matching TRBD1 (6 bases). The V and J ends lost 11 bases and 7 bases respectively, with 18 bases between them. Germline CDR1 and CDR2: SGHVS and FQNEAQ. There are 13 residues in the CDR3. CDR3 DNA: TGTGCCGGGTTATACAGGGAAAGGAATGAGCAGTTCTTC. It specifies CAGLYRERNEQFF. Combining the CDR3 with reference TRBV7-8 and TRBJ2-1 gives the whole variable domain GAGVSQSPRYKVAKRGQDVALRCDPISGHVSLFWYQQALGQGPEFLTYFQNEAQLDKSGLPSDRFFAERPEGSVSTLKIQRTQQEDSAVYLCAGLYRERNEQFFGPGTRLTVL.

This chain joins TRBV5-4 and TRBJ1-6, with a possible D match to TRBD1 (6 bases). Germline V lookup: CDR1 SGHNT, CDR2 YYREEE (reference sequence). CDR3 length equals 16 residues. Trimming left V 4 bases short and J 6 bases short, with 17 bases between. The CDR3, as DNA: TGTGCCAGCAGCACCGGACAGAGCTGGGGTAATTCACCCCTCCACTTT. It yields the protein CASSTGQSWGNSPLHF.

Note on this clonotype: A much larger clone is a single base away; this may be a read error. The chain is built from TRBV10-3 and TRBJ1-1; a possible D gene is TRBD1 (5 bases). CDR1 and CDR2 (germline): ENHRY, SYGVKD. The CDR3 contains 15 residues. V was pared by 1 base and J by 0 bases, with 9 bases between. CDR3 DNA sequence: TGTGCCATCAGTGAGTATAGCAGGGTGAACACTGAAGCTTTCTTT. Its translation is CAISEYSRVNTEAFF.

This clonotype was counted many times. The chain couples TRBV28 to TRBJ1-2, with 7 bases matching TRBD1. Germline lookup yields CDR1 MDHEN and CDR2 SYDVKM. This CDR3 has 15 amino acids. Trimming removed 6 bases from V and 7 bases from J; junction bases left unmatched: 14. CDR3 nucleotides: TGTGCCAGCAGCCACCCGGGGACAGCGAGCTCTGGCTACACCTTC. Protein sequence: CASSHPGTASSGYTF.